This TCR beta chain stems from a study of blood T cells in healthy people across ages. Overall study: Per two T cells, about one barcoded beta molecule was captured through template switching.

This CDR3 contains 12 residues. Germline CDR1 SGHAT, CDR2 FQNNGV. Trimming stripped 1 base from V and 12 bases from J, with 13 bases between. The authors ran a second PCR of about 7 to 12 cycles using a sample-barcoded 5' primer and a J-beta primer mix. Each cDNA molecule carried a tag from a template-switch adaptor that contained 12 random nucleotides. In TCRdb, the 5' RACE reads were re-called with MiXCR into one record per CDR3 protein. Among around 1.1 million distinct CDR3 sequences listed, roughly two fifths were seen once. Each sample used at least 6 million PBMCs. Sequencing was performed on blood. This sequence originates from a man aged 18 to 30 in good health. The chain joins TRBV11-2 to TRBJ2-7, with D possibly matching TRBD1 (6 bases). In DNA, the CDR3 is TGTGCCAGCAGCTTAGTAGGGGGTACACGGTACTTC. Translated: CASSLVGGTRYF.